This TCR beta chain derives from a study of shared T cell receptors in the human thymus. The protocol was immunoSEQ multiplex PCR, while the TCRdb copy is restricted to in-frame clones and leaves out a portion. The table has 700,000 or so clones, approximately 83% seen once. V shed 5 bases and J 4 bases; nucleotides not matched to a gene: 10. Germline lookup yields CDR1 SEHNR and CDR2 FQNEAQ (reference sequence). This CDR3 is built from 16 residues. The same sample was also used in a study of human thymus T cells.

The material sequenced was thymocytes. The chain is built from TRBV7-9 and TRBJ1-1; 10 bases fit TRBD1. The sequence was obtained from a girl under three years old with a congenital heart defect. CDR3 bases: TGTGCCAGCAGCATAACCCGACAGGGGGCTGGCACTGAAGCTTTCTTT. Translated: CASSITRQGAGTEAFF.